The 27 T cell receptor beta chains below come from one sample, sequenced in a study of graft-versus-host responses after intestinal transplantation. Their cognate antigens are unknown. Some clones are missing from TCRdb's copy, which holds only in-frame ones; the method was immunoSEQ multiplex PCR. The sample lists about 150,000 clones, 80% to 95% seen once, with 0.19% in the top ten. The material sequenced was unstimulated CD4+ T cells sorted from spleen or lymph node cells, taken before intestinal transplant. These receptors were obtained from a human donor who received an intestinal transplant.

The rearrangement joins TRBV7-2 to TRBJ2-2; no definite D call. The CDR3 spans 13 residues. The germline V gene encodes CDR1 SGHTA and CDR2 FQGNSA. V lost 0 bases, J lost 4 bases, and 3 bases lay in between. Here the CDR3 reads CASSLAVTGELFF. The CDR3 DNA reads TGTGCCAGCAGCTTAGCAGTCACCGGGGAGCTGTTTTTT.

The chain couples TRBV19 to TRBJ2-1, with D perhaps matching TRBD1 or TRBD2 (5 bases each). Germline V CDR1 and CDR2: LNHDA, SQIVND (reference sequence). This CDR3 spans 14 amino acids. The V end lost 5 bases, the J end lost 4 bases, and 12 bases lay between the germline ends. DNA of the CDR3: TGTGCCAGTAGTTTGGGGGACCTTTACAATGAGCAGTTCTTC. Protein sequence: CASSLGDLYNEQFF.

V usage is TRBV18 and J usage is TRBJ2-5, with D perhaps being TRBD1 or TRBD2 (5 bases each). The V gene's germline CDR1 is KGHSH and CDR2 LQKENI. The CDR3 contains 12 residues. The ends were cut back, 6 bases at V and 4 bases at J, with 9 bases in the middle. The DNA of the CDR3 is TGTGCCAGCTCCCCAGGGACAGAGACCCAGTACTTC. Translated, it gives CASSPGTETQYF.

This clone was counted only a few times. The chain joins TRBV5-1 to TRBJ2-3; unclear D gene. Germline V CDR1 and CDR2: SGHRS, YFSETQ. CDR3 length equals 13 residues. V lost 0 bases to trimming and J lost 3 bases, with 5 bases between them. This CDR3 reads CASSLGRTDTQYF. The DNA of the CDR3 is TGCGCCAGCAGCTTGGGGCGGACAGATACGCAGTATTTT.

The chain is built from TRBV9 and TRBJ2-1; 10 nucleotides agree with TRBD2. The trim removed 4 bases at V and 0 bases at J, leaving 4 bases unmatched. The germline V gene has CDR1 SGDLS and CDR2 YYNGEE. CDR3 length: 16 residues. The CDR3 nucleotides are TGTGCCAGCAGCCCCCGACTAGCGGGCTCCTACAATGAGCAGTTCTTC. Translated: CASSPRLAGSYNEQFF. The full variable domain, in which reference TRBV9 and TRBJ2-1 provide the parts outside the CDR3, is DSGVTQTPKHLITATGQRVTLRCSPRSGDLSVYWYQQSLDQGLQFLIQYYNGEERAKGNILERFSAQQFPDLHSELNLSSLELGDSALYFCASSPRLAGSYNEQFFGPGTRLTVL.

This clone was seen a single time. This CDR3 reads CASSPDGNYGYTF. The CDR3 coding sequence is TGTGCCAGCAGCCCCGATGGGAACTATGGCTACACCTTC. This chain connects TRBV27 to TRBJ1-2, with D unclear. The V and J ends lost 6 bases and 2 bases respectively, with 10 bases between them. The CDR3 covers 13 residues. Germline V gene sequence: CDR1 MNHEY, CDR2 SMNVEV (reference sequence).

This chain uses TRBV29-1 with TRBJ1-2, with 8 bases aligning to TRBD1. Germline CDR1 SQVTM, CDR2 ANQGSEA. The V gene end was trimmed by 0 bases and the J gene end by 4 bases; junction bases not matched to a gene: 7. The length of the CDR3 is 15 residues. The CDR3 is CSVEDRRDRTYGYTF. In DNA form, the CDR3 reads TGCAGCGTTGAAGATAGGAGGGACAGGACCTATGGCTACACCTTC.

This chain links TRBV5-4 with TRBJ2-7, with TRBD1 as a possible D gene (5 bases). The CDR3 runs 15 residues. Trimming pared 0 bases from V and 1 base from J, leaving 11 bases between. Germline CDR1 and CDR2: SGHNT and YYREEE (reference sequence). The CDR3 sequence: CASSLGQSPSYEQYF. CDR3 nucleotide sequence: TGTGCCAGCAGCTTGGGACAGTCTCCGTCCTACGAGCAGTACTTC.

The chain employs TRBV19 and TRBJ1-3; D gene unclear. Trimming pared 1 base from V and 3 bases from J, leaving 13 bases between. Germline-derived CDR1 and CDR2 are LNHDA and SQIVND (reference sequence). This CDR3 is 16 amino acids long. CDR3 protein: CASSIGSPSSGNTIYF. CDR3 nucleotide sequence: TGTGCCAGTAGTATAGGAAGTCCGAGCAGTGGAAACACCATATATTTT.

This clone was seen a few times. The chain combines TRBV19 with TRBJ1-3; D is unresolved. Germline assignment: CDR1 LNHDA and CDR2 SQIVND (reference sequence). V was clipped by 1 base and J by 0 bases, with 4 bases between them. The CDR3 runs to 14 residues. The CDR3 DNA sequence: TGTGCCAGTAGTATAGCGGTCTCTGGAAACACCATATATTTT. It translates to CASSIAVSGNTIYF.

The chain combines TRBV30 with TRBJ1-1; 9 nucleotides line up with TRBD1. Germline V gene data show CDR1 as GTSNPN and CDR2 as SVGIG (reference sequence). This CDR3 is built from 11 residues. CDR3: CVARQGAEAFF. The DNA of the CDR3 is TGTGTAGCGAGACAGGGGGCTGAAGCTTTCTTT.

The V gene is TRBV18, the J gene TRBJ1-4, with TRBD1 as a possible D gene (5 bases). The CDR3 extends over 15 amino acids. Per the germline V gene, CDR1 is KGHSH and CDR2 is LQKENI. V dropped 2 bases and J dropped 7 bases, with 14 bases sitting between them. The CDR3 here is CASSPSGQGFEKLFF. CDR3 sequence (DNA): TGTGCCAGCTCACCAAGTGGGCAGGGCTTTGAAAAACTGTTTTTT.

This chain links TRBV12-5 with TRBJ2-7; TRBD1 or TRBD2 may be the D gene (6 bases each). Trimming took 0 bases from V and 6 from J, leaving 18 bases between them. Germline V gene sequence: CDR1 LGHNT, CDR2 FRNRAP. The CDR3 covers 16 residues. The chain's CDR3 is CASGLVKGGLVAEQYF. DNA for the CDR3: TGTGCTAGTGGTTTGGTAAAGGGGGGTCTTGTCGCCGAGCAGTACTTC.

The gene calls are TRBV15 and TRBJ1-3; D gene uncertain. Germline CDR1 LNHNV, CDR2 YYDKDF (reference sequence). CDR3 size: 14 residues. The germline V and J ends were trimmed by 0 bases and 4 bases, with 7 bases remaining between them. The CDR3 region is CATSRDKYGNTIYF. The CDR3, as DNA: TGTGCCACCAGCAGAGACAAGTACGGAAACACCATATATTTT.

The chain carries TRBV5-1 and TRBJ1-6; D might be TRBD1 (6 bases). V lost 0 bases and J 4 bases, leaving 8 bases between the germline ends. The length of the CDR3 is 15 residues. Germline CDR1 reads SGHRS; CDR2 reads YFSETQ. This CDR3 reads CASSLGGLYNSPLHF. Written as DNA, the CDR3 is TGCGCCAGCAGCTTGGGGGGGCTTTATAATTCACCCCTCCACTTT.

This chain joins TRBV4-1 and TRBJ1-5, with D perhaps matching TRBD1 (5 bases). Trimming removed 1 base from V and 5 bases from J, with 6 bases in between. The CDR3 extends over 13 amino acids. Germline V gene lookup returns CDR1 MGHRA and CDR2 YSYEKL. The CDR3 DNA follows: TGCGCCAGCAGCCAAGGGGGGGATCAGCCCCAGCATTTT. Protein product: CASSQGGDQPQHF.

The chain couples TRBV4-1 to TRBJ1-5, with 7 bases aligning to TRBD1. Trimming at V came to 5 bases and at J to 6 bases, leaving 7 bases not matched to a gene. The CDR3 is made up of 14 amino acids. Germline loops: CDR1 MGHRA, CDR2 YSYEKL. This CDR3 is CASSNTGDGQPQHF. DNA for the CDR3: TGCGCCAGCAGCAATACAGGGGACGGTCAGCCCCAGCATTTT.

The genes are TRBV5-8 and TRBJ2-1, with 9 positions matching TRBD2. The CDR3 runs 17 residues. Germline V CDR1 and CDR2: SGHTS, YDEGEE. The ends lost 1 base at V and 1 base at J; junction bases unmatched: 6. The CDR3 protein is CASSLRLLAGSYNEQFF. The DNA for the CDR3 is TGTGCCAGCAGCTTGAGGTTACTAGCGGGTTCCTACAATGAGCAGTTCTTC.

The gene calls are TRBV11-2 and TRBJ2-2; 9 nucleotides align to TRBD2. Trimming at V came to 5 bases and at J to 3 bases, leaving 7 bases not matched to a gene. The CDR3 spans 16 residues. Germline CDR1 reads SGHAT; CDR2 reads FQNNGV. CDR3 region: CASSATSGHYTGELFF. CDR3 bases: TGTGCCAGCAGCGCAACTAGCGGGCATTACACCGGGGAGCTGTTTTTT.

CDR3 protein: CASSPFAGPDRVNGYTF. The CDR3, as DNA: TGTGCCAGCAGCCCCTTTGCGGGGCCGGACAGGGTGAACGGCTACACCTTC. The J gene is TRBJ1-2, the V gene TRBV5-6, with 8 bases that match TRBD1. J lost 8 bases, V lost 4 bases, and 19 bases had no gene match. The CDR3 runs 17 residues. Germline V gives CDR1 SGHDT, CDR2 YYEEEE.

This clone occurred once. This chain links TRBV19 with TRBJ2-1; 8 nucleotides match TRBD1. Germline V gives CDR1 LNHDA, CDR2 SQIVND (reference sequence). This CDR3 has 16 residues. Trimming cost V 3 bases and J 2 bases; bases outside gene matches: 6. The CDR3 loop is CASSIFGDRPYNEQFF. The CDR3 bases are TGTGCCAGTAGTATTTTTGGGGACAGGCCCTACAATGAGCAGTTCTTC. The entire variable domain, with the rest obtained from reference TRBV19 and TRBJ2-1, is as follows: DGGITQSPKYLFRKEGQNVTLSCEQNLNHDAMYWYRQDPGQGLRLIYYSQIVNDFQKGDIAEGYSVSREKKESFPLTVTSAQKNPTAFYLCASSIFGDRPYNEQFFGPGTRLTVL.

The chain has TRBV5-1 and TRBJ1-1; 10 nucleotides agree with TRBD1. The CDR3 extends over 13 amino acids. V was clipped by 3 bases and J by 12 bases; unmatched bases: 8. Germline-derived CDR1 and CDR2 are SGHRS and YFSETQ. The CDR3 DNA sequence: TGCGCCAGCAGCTCCGGCAGGGGACAGGGGACTTTCTTT. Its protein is CASSSGRGQGTFF.

The CDR3 spells CASSLSPVRGPYEQYF. For the CDR3, the DNA is TGTGCCAGCAGCTTGTCCCCCGTCCGGGGCCCCTACGAGCAGTACTTC. The chain is built from TRBV7-2 and TRBJ2-7; TRBD1 or TRBD2 may be the D gene (5 bases each). Germline V gene lookup returns CDR1 SGHTA and CDR2 FQGNSA. Between the trimmed V and J ends, which lost 3 bases and 2 bases, there was a span of 17 bases. The CDR3 length is 16 residues.

The DNA for the CDR3 is TGTGCCAGCTCGGGACAGGGGACCTCTGGGGCCAACGTCCTGACTTTC. Its protein product is CASSGQGTSGANVLTF. This chain joins TRBV2 and TRBJ2-6, with 10 bases matching TRBD1. The CDR3 contains 16 residues. CDR1 and CDR2 from the germline V gene are SNHLY and FYNNEI. Trimming removed 8 bases from V and 0 bases from J; junction bases left unmatched: 4.

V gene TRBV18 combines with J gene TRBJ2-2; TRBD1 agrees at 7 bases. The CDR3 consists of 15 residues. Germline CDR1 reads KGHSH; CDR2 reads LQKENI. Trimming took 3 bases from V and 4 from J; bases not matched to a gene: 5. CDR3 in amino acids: CASSPRDRSTGELFF. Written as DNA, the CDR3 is TGTGCCAGCTCACCCCGGGACAGAAGCACCGGGGAGCTGTTTTTT.

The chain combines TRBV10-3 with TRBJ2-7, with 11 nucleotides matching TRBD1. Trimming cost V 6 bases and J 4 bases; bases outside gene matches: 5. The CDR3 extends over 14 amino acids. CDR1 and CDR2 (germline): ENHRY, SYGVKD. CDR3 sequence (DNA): TGTGCCATCAGCCCCGGGACAGGGGGTTACGAGCAGTACTTC. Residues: CAISPGTGGYEQYF.

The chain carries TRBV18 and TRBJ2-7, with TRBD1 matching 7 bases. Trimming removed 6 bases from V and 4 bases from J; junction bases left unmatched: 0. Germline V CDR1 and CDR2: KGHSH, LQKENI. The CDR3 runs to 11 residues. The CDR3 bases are TGTGCCAGCTCGGACAGGTACGAGCAGTACTTC. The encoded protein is CASSDRYEQYF.